This T cell receptor beta chain is from a study of circulating tumor DNA in untreated peripheral T-cell lymphoma. Study conclusions and caveats: Tumor-specific clonotypes were found in around three quarters of patients.

Germline V gene data show CDR1 as SGHAT and CDR2 as FQDESV (reference sequence). The V gene lost 5 bases and the J gene lost 5 bases, with 17 bases spanning the gap. This CDR3 is 15 amino acids long. To note about this clone: Its antigen is still unknown.

This tumor tissue came from a pretreatment baseline collection. Here immunoSEQ multiplex PCR was the method, and the copy in TCRdb shows in-frame clones only, minus some. The repertoire holds over a thousand clones, with 82% as singletons. The sequence came from a human donor with peripheral T-cell lymphoma. This chain uses TRBV11-1 with TRBJ2-3, with D perhaps TRBD1 (5 bases). The sample taken for sequencing was tumor tissue. CDR3 protein: CASSPSSRVEDTQYF. The CDR3 coding sequence is TGTGCCAGCAGCCCCAGCTCCAGGGTGGAAGATACGCAGTATTTT.